The 9 T cell receptor beta chains presented below share a single source sample, sequenced in a study of tumor and adjacent non-tumor tissue in lung cancer. The template was RNA from unsorted bulk tissue. Three rounds of nested PCR, following a modified ARM-PCR protocol, produced the TCRbeta library. TCRdb called the multiplex PCR reads again in MiXCR, with one record for every CDR3 protein. The table lists over 110,000 distinct CDR3 sequences, around 65% of them singletons. Input material: lung tumor tissue. The receptors here all came from a man in his 60s with small cell lung cancer.

Concerning this clonotype itself: Germline is not matched at one junction end, which may reflect a read error. The chain carries TRBV20-1 and TRBJ2-5, with D perhaps given as TRBD1 or TRBD2 (5 bases each). This CDR3 spans 16 amino acids. The germline CDR1 and CDR2 sequences are DFQATT and SNEGSKA (reference sequence). CDR3 nucleotides: TGCAATGCTATTTCGTGGGACGGCGACCAACAAGAGGCCCAATACTTC. Its translation is CNAISWDGDQQEAQYF.

A note on this clonotype: This clone may be a read error of a much larger clone one base away. The chain couples TRBV6-2 or TRBV6-3 to TRBJ2-1; 13 positions agree with TRBD2. The CDR3 has 13 amino acids. Germline CDR1 MNHEY, CDR2 SVGEGT. After removal of 6 bases from V and 9 bases from J, the junction contained 2 bases not matched to a gene. CDR3 protein: CASRLAGGREQFF. DNA for the CDR3: TGTGCCAGCAGACTAGCGGGAGGGCGTGAGCAGTTCTTC.

This clonotype was counted between two and nine times. One end of the junction fails to match germline, which may point to a read error. The gene calls are TRBV11-3 and TRBJ1-1, with a weak D call TRBD1 (6 bases). The CDR3 totals 13 residues. Germline-derived CDR1 and CDR2 are SGHNT and YENEEA. The CDR3 is CANSLEGGTGAFF. The CDR3 bases are TGTGCCAACAGCTTAGAGGGGGGTACTGGAGCTTTCTTT.

Remarks on this clonotype: This may stem from a read error, because a much larger clone lies one nucleotide away. V usage is TRBV5-1 and J usage is TRBJ2-5; D gene unclear. The CDR3 is made up of 14 amino acids. Germline CDR1 and CDR2: SGHRS and YFSETQ. The CDR3 DNA follows: TGCGCCAACAGCTTCGGCAGGTTGGGGGAGACCCAGTACTTC. This encodes CANSFGRLGETQYF.

Details on this clonotype: Since the CDR3 does not end with the conserved phenylalanine or tryptophan, this likely comes from a read error. The DNA is left out, because the CDR3 cannot be placed on it with certainty; the CDR3 is given as TCRdb lists it. This rearrangement joins TRBV4-2 to TRBJ2-1; TRBD2, as called in the table, went unchecked against the DNA. Germline loops: CDR1 LGHNA, CDR2 YNFKEQ. The CDR3 is 20 residues long, counting both termini. CDR3: CASSQDPGTSGRALHHEQLL.

To note about this clonotype: The CDR3 ends on some other residue instead of the conserved phenylalanine or tryptophan, so this is likely a read error. This sequence joins TRBV11-2 and TRBJ2-7, with no clear D. V dropped 0 bases and J dropped 6 bases, with 9 bases sitting between them. Germline V gene lookup returns CDR1 SGHAT and CDR2 FQNNGV. The CDR3 is made up of 13 amino acids. The chain's CDR3 is CASSLDMTGEQYL. The CDR3 nucleotides read TGTGCCAGCAGCTTAGATATGACGGGCGAGCAGTACCTC.

As regards this clonotype: The junction departs from germline at one end; a sequencing error may be responsible. DNA of the CDR3: TGCGCCAGCAACTTAACAGGGGAGATGCTCAATGAGCAGTTCTTC. This translates into CASNLTGEMLNEQFF. The genes are TRBV11-3 and TRBJ2-1; TRBD1 matches 7 bases. CDR1 SGHNT and CDR2 YENEEA come from the germline V gene. This CDR3 has 15 amino acids.

Points on this clonotype: It is likely a read error, because the conserved phenylalanine at the end of the CDR3 is missing. The chain carries TRBV6-5 and TRBJ2-7, with D possibly called TRBD1 or TRBD2 (7 bases each). This CDR3 is built from 15 residues. Germline V gene lookup returns CDR1 MNHEY and CDR2 SVGAGI. The CDR3 bases are TGTGTCAGCAGGGGGGGGCTAGTACCAGGCTACGAGCAGTACGCC. Protein sequence: CVSRGGLVPGYEQYA.

Turning to this clonotype: The CDR3 does not close with the conserved phenylalanine or tryptophan, likely indicating a read error. This chain connects TRBV11-3 to TRBJ2-1; TRBD1 matches at 7 bases. Germline V gene sequence: CDR1 SGHNT, CDR2 YENEEA. This CDR3 is 19 amino acids long. V gave up 3 bases and J gave up 0 bases; unmatched junction bases: 14. The CDR3 DNA is TGTGCCAGCAGCTTTGGACAGGCTCAAGCTGGAGTCTCCTACAATGAGCAGTTCCTC. Its translation: CASSFGQAQAGVSYNEQFL.